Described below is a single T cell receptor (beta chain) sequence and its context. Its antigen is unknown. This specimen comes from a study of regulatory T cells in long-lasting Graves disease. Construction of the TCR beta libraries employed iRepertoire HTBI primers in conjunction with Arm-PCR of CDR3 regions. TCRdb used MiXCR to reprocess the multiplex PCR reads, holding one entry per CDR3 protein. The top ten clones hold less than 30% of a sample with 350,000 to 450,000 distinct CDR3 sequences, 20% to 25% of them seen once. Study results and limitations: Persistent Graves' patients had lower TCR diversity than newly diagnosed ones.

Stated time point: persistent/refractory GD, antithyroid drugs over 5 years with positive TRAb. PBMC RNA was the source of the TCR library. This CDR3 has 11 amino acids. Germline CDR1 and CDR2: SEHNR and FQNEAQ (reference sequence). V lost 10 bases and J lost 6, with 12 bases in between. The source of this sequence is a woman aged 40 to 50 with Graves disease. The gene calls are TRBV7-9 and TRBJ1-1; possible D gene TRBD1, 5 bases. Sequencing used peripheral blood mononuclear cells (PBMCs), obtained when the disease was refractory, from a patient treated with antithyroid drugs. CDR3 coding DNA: TGTGCCAACGGCGGGGGTCCTGAAGCTTTCTTT. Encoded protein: CANGGGPEAFF.